A single sample gave rise to the 11 T cell receptor beta chains below, sequenced in a study of T cells in localized non-small cell lung cancer. Libraries were prepared by immunoSEQ multiplex PCR; TCRdb keeps only in-frame clonotypes and omits some of them. The sample has under 100,000 clones, 85% to 90% seen once. The source was peripheral blood, collected before any cancer treatment. The source is a woman between 35 and 75 years old with stage I squamous cell lung carcinoma.

The chain has TRBV4-1 and TRBJ1-2, with a tentative D call TRBD1 (6 bases). V dropped 3 bases and J dropped 4 bases, with 18 bases sitting between them. Germline V gives CDR1 MGHRA, CDR2 YSYEKL. This CDR3 spans 16 amino acids. The CDR3, as DNA: TGCGCCAGCAGCCAGGCGGGGGCCAGCGATTTCTATGGCTACACCTTC. It yields the protein CASSQAGASDFYGYTF.

The gene calls are TRBV5-1 and TRBJ2-2; D not resolved. CDR1 and CDR2 (germline): SGHRS, YFSETQ. V lost 0 bases, J lost 2 bases, and 8 bases lay in between. The length of the CDR3 is 15 residues. The CDR3 DNA follows: TGCGCCAGCAGCTTGGAACTCTTAAACACCGGGGAGCTGTTTTTT. Translated: CASSLELLNTGELFF. Combining the CDR3 with reference TRBV5-1 and TRBJ2-2 gives the whole variable domain KAGVTQTPRYLIKTRGQQVTLSCSPISGHRSVSWYQQTPGQGLQFLFEYFSETQRNKGNFPGRFSGRQFSNSRSEMNVSTLELGDSALYLCASSLELLNTGELFFGEGSRLTVL.

The chain carries TRBV11-2 and TRBJ2-3; 11 bases fit TRBD2. This CDR3 contains 17 residues. With V trimmed by 7 bases and J by 1 base, 10 bases remained unmatched. Germline CDR1 SGHAT, CDR2 FQNNGV. CDR3 sequence (DNA): TGTGCCAGCACCCTTAGACTAGCGGGGTCCCGCACAGATACGCAGTATTTT. Its translation is CASTLRLAGSRTDTQYF.

This chain connects TRBV27 to TRBJ1-5; D possibly corresponds to TRBD1 (5 bases). Trimming stripped 3 bases from V and 0 bases from J, with 15 bases between. This CDR3 comprises 17 residues. Germline V gene sequence: CDR1 MNHEY, CDR2 SMNVEV (reference sequence). This CDR3 is CASSLKPQGSSNQPQHF. In DNA form, the CDR3 reads TGTGCCAGCAGTTTGAAGCCCCAGGGTAGTAGCAATCAGCCCCAGCATTTT.

The chain joins TRBV6-5 to TRBJ2-7, with D possibly matching TRBD2 (6 bases). This CDR3 is 11 amino acids long. Germline V gene sequence: CDR1 MNHEY, CDR2 SVGAGI. V gave up 5 bases and J gave up 6 bases, with 8 bases separating them. This CDR3 is CASSHGGEQYF. CDR3 bases: TGTGCCAGCAGTCACGGGGGCGAGCAGTACTTC.

This sequence joins TRBV6-1 and TRBJ2-5; TRBD1 aligns across 10 bases. The end of the DNA fits TRBJ2-7 better, so the J call may be wrong. This CDR3 comprises 16 residues. The V gene's germline CDR1 is MNHNS and CDR2 SASEGT. CDR3 region: CASSARDRGFTYEQYF. As DNA, the CDR3 is TGTGCCAGCAGTGCGCGGGACAGGGGATTTACCTACGAGCAGTACTTC.

The chain is built from TRBV19 and TRBJ2-1; possibly TRBD1 for D (6 bases). CDR3 length: 14 amino acids. Trimming took 4 bases from V and 6 from J, leaving 13 bases between them. CDR1 is LNHDA and CDR2 is SQIVND in the germline V gene (reference sequence). The CDR3: CASSNNRVVNEQFF. For the CDR3, the DNA is TGTGCCAGTAGTAACAACAGGGTTGTCAATGAGCAGTTCTTC.

CDR3 sequence (DNA): TGTGCCAGCAGCCACGGACTAGCGGGGGGGAGCACAGATACGCAGTATTTT. Its protein product is CASSHGLAGGSTDTQYF. The rearrangement links TRBV9 to TRBJ2-3; the match to TRBD2 covers 15 bases. V shed 4 bases, J shed 0 bases, and the junction held 3 bases outside the gene matches. The CDR3 consists of 17 residues. Germline lookup yields CDR1 SGDLS and CDR2 YYNGEE. The full variable domain, completed using reference TRBV9 and TRBJ2-3, is DSGVTQTPKHLITATGQRVTLRCSPRSGDLSVYWYQQSLDQGLQFLIQYYNGEERAKGNILERFSAQQFPDLHSELNLSSLELGDSALYFCASSHGLAGGSTDTQYFGPGTRLTVL.

The chain links TRBV6-5 to TRBJ2-3; 8 nucleotides agree with TRBD2. CDR1 MNHEY and CDR2 SVGAGI come from the germline V gene. This CDR3 comprises 16 residues. V was clipped by 2 bases and J by 2 bases; unmatched bases: 6. CDR3 region: CASSYKLAGYTDTQYF. CDR3 DNA sequence: TGTGCCAGCAGTTACAAGCTAGCGGGCTACACAGATACGCAGTATTTT.

The chain carries TRBV7-8 and TRBJ1-1; no clear D. Trimming left V 2 bases short and J 6 bases short, with 22 bases between. In germline, CDR1 is SGHVS, CDR2 FQNEAQ. CDR3 length: 17 amino acids. Here the CDR3 reads CASSLLEARVGEPEAFF. The CDR3 bases are TGTGCCAGCAGCTTACTAGAGGCCCGGGTTGGAGAGCCTGAAGCTTTCTTT.

The J gene is TRBJ2-1, the V gene TRBV5-4; TRBD2 might be the D (6 bases). The CDR3 loop spans 13 amino acids. Deletions cut 5 bases from V and 9 bases from J, with 15 bases between. Germline assignment: CDR1 SGHNT and CDR2 YYREEE (reference sequence). Here the CDR3 DNA reads TGTGCCAGCAGTCCCGGGACTCGTGGTGAGCAGTTCTTC. It specifies CASSPGTRGEQFF.